This T cell receptor beta chain derives from a study of shared clonotypes between healthy human individuals. Whole-study results and caveats: Clonotypes which were not shared had lower generation probabilities than clonotypes that all four donors shared.

The V and J ends lost 4 bases and 6 bases, in that order; junction bases with no gene match: 13. Germline-derived CDR1 and CDR2 are SEHNR and FQNEAQ (reference sequence). The CDR3 consists of 17 residues. Notes on this clone: Its antigen remains unidentified.

As defined, naive CD8 cells were CD45RO-negative and positively selected for CCR7, with terminally differentiated effector memory CD45RA+ cells excluded. Only Caucasian adults living in Nashville, Tennessee made up the donor group. The table came from immunoSEQ multiplex PCR; TCRdb's copy has only in-frame clones and leaves some out. The sample includes about 2.2 million clones, 85% to 95% seen only once; the top ten take 1.5% to 2%. This receptor was taken from a man aged 18 to 30 in good health. Some clones in this sample may be carry-over from other donors' samples. Sequences were obtained from naive CD8+ T cells from PBMCs. This chain links TRBV7-9 with TRBJ2-2; TRBD2 agrees at 8 bases. CDR3 sequence reads: CASSSAPPGGKAGELFF. CDR3 DNA: TGTGCCAGCAGCTCCGCCCCTCCGGGAGGGAAGGCCGGGGAGCTGTTTTTT.